This T cell receptor (beta chain) was identified during a study of blood T cell repertoires in COVID-19 (dated by TCRdb to about 2020). Study-level background: Samples covering the acute and convalescent phases of COVID-19 were provided by collaborators in the United States, Italy and Spain. Sample metadata almost always included a de-identified subject ID, COVID-19 status, age in years and sex. HLA class I and class II types, where available, came from metadata supplied by the sample provider rather than from assay-based typing. The samples were drawn from two sources: the first 160 participants of the ongoing ImmuneRACE study, and about 1,300 subjects contributed by 6 global collaborators. Deeply sampled blood TCRbeta repertoires from subjects exposed to, actively infected with, or recovered from COVID-19 were included in the dataset. The repertoires were made available in a free public database intended to serve as a resource for research on the immune response to SARS-CoV-2. The material from the prospective study consisted of cDNA or gDNA derived from T cells, B-cell-depleted T cells, or PBMCs.

CDR3 length: 13 amino acids, cysteine to phenylalanine. Of the read, only the CDR3 DNA is kept; its 39 bases are in frame from base 1. Trimming accounts for 6 bases at V and 7 bases at J, while the number of junction bases matched to no gene is 2. CDR1 MDHEN and CDR2 SYDVKM were looked up in the germline V gene. In regard to this clone: The antigen it binds to is not known. No much larger clone exists at a distance of one base, and base qualities are not known.

TCRbeta CDR3 regions were amplified from genomic DNA using the immunoSEQ Assay, a bias-controlled multiplex PCR. Under the source paper's analysis protocol: The number of nucleated cells in each sample was estimated from the amplification of reference gene primers within the assay. To quantify the absolute abundance of each unique TCRbeta CDR3 rearrangement, sequence reads were collapsed and filtered. For each sample, productive Simpson clonality was calculated as the square root of Simpson's diversity index across productive rearrangements. TCRdb took this table from immuneACCESS and kept in-frame rearrangements with V and J called. Such tables lack part of the clones; where checked against another copy, unresolved V genes explain under half of the gap, and the rest is unexplained. For V, J and clone size, that table is used; D and trimming come from the DNA. This sample is represented by around 310,000 clones; around nine tenths of them were singletons. About 6.8% of the sample is in the top ten clones.

Study-wide conclusions, independent of this receptor: How much clinical and demographic metadata was included differed by source and by participant, and the metadata was provided uncurated.

One collaborating source in Seattle enrolled patients while the patients were actively infected and followed the patients over time throughout the course of disease. Collaborating institutions collected whole blood in K2EDTA tubes following their own protocols. For TCRbeta analysis, collaborators shipped samples in one of three forms: frozen whole blood, isolated PBMCs, or DNA extracted from either of those sample types. The chain is assembled from TRBV28 and TRBJ1-4; a stretch of 10 junction bases matches TRBD1. The sequencing input was peripheral blood. The source of this sequence is a woman in her 30s with COVID-19, enrolled during active disease. The nucleotide sequence reads TGTGCCAGCAGGGGACAGGGGATTGAAAAACTGTTTTTT. Translated, it gives CASRGQGIEKLFF.